Shown below are 20 T cell receptor beta chains from a single sample sequenced in a study of T cell clonality in common variable immunodeficiency. Clones were read by immunoSEQ multiplex PCR, and TCRdb kept only the in-frame ones, dropping some. The specimen has 50,000 to 55,000 clones, none found just once. Sequencing was done on a sample of peripheral blood mononuclear cells. The receptors were sampled from a person aged 18-70 years in good health.

This clone occurred a few times. The sequence runs out 3 residues before the end of the CDR3; the remainder is reconstructed from the germline J gene. The genes are TRBV5-1 and TRBJ2-5; D is possibly TRBD2 (5 bases). V was pared by 4 bases and J by 5 bases, with 12 bases between. Looked up from germline, CDR1 is SGHRS and CDR2 is YFSETQ. The CDR3 runs 13 residues. The CDR3 sequence: CASSEGTSETQYF. Incomplete CDR3 DNA: TGCGCCAGCAGCGAGGGTACTTCGGAGACC.

This clone was observed many times. The CDR3 goes on 3 residues after the read ends, and that part is filled in from the germline J gene. The chain couples TRBV20-1 to TRBJ2-3; 9 bases are a match to TRBD2. There are 16 residues in the CDR3. After removal of 3 bases from V and 2 bases from J, the junction contained 9 bases not matched to a gene. Germline lookup yields CDR1 DFQATT and CDR2 SNEGSKA (reference sequence). CDR3 protein: CSARVRPSGVTDTQYF. The CDR3 bases that were read are TGCAGTGCTAGGGTGAGGCCTAGCGGGGTCACAGATACG.

This clone was detected many times. The read gets to within 3 residues of the CDR3 end, and the germline J gene fills in the rest. The chain is built from TRBV19 and TRBJ2-7; 8 nucleotides match TRBD1. The V gene's germline CDR1 is LNHDA and CDR2 SQIVND (reference sequence). The CDR3 spans 14 residues. V shed 6 bases and J 2 bases; nucleotides not matched to a gene: 6. CDR3 sequence: CASRTGTGPYEQYF. The part of the CDR3 DNA that was read is TGTGCCAGTAGGACCGGGACAGGTCCCTACGAG.

The sample holds many counts of this clone. With the read ending 3 residues before the CDR3 end, the germline J gene is used to fill in that end. This rearrangement joins TRBV13 to TRBJ2-7; 8 positions agree with TRBD1. With V trimmed by 3 bases and J by 6 bases, 7 bases remained unmatched. The CDR3 contains 14 residues. From germline, CDR1 is PRHDT and CDR2 FYEKMQ (reference sequence). CDR3 bases read: TGTGCCAGCAGCTTCAGGGACAGGTCAGCCGAG. Translation: CASSFRDRSAE. The full CDR3 protein reads CASSFRDRSAEQYF.

This clone has ten or more counts. The CDR3 end lies 3 residues beyond the end of the read and is filled in from the germline J gene. The chain is built from TRBV18 and TRBJ2-7; a possible D gene is TRBD2 (5 bases). In germline, CDR1 is KGHSH, CDR2 LQKENI. The CDR3 runs to 12 residues. V was pared by 4 bases and J by 3 bases, with 7 bases between. The CDR3 is CASSQRGYEQYF. CDR3 DNA (partial): TGTGCCAGCTCACAACGGGGCTACGAG.

This clone was seen a few times. The read ends 3 residues early relative to the CDR3; the germline J gene fills the gap. This chain joins TRBV2 and TRBJ1-1, with D unresolved. V was pared by 2 bases and J by 1 base, with 8 bases between. The CDR3 has 14 residues. Per the germline V gene, CDR1 is SNHLY and CDR2 is FYNNEI. The CDR3 is CASSERVGNTEAFF. CDR3 DNA, as far as it was read: TGTGCCAGCAGTGAACGGGTCGGGAACACTGAA.

This clone was counted ten times or more. The sequenced part of the CDR3 DNA is TGTGCCAGCAGCTTCCCCCAGGGGGCCTACAATGAG. This sequence encodes CASSFPQGAYNE. From start to end, the CDR3 is CASSFPQGAYNEQFF. This chain connects TRBV5-4 to TRBJ2-1; the match to TRBD1 covers 7 bases. The read stops 3 residues short of the end of the CDR3; the missing end is completed from the germline J gene. After removal of 2 bases from V and 2 bases from J, the junction contained 4 bases not matched to a gene. In germline, CDR1 is SGHNT, CDR2 YYREEE (reference sequence). The CDR3 has 15 residues.

This clone was recorded many times. The observed sequence ends 3 residues before the CDR3 terminus, with the missing tail filled in from the germline J gene. The chain has TRBV20-1 and TRBJ2-2; D may match TRBD1 or TRBD2 (5 bases each). Germline loops: CDR1 DFQATT, CDR2 SNEGSKA (reference sequence). The CDR3 has 18 amino acids. With 3 bases removed from V and 3 bases from J, the gap between germline ends came to 23 bases. CDR3 DNA, as far as it was read: TGCAGTGCTAGTCCCGCTCTTGACAGTGAGGGTTACACCGGGGAG. This translates into CSASPALDSEGYTGE. The full CDR3 is CSASPALDSEGYTGELFF.

Only a few counts were recorded for this clone. The read halts 3 residues ahead of the CDR3 end, with the missing end drawn from the germline J gene. The chain uses TRBV19 and TRBJ1-1, with D perhaps TRBD1 (6 bases). CDR3 length: 14 residues. The V end was cut by 9 bases, the J end by 0 bases, with 14 bases between. Looked up from germline, CDR1 is LNHDA and CDR2 is SQIVND (reference sequence). The sequenced CDR3 bases are TGTGCCAGCCTTAAGGACAGAATGAACACTGAA. Translation: CASLKDRMNTE. The complete CDR3 sequence is CASLKDRMNTEAFF.

This clone occurred many times. From the germline J gene comes the end of the CDR3, since the read stops 3 residues before it. V is TRBV12-5 and J is TRBJ2-1; a possible D gene is TRBD2 (5 bases). The ends were cut back, 2 bases at V and 4 bases at J, with 15 bases in the middle. Looked up from germline, CDR1 is LGHNT and CDR2 is FRNRAP. The CDR3 covers 16 residues. The part of the CDR3 DNA that was read is TGTGCTAGTGGTTTGCTCGCTAGCCAAGGGTACAATGAG. It encodes CASGLLASQGYNE. Given in full, the CDR3 is CASGLLASQGYNEQFF.

This clone occurred many times. The CDR3 extends 3 residues past the end of the read, so its final part is completed from the germline J gene. The chain links TRBV6-2 or TRBV6-3 to TRBJ2-1; 7 bases agree with TRBD2. Germline CDR1 MNHEY, CDR2 SVGEGT. V dropped 5 bases and J dropped 7; count of bases not matched to a gene: 8. CDR3 length equals 14 residues. CDR3 DNA, as far as it was read: TGTGCCAGCAGTGACCTGGGGGGGATTAATGAG. Amino acid sequence: CASSDLGGINE. The full CDR3 protein reads CASSDLGGINEQFF.

At least ten counts were recorded for this clone. The CDR3 extends 3 residues past the end of the read, so its final part is completed from the germline J gene. The genes are TRBV19 and TRBJ1-5; 8 positions match TRBD1. Germline lookup yields CDR1 LNHDA and CDR2 SQIVND (reference sequence). With V trimmed by 5 bases and J by 1 base, 7 bases remained unmatched. The CDR3 is 16 amino acids. The CDR3 is CASSRGQGRSNQPQHF. The DNA read from the CDR3 is TGTGCCAGTAGTCGCGGACAGGGTAGGAGCAATCAGCCC. Filled out from reference TRBV19 and TRBJ1-5, the complete variable domain reads DGGITQSPKYLFRKEGQNVTLSCEQNLNHDAMYWYRQDPGQGLRLIYYSQIVNDFQKGDIAEGYSVSREKKESFPLTVTSAQKNPTAFYLCASSRGQGRSNQPQHFGDGTRLSIL.

This clone has at least ten counts. The read comes to an end 3 residues before the CDR3 does, leaving the germline J gene to fill in the end. The chain is built from TRBV5-4 and TRBJ2-1; 8 bases map to TRBD2. This CDR3 contains 15 residues. Germline V gives CDR1 SGHNT, CDR2 YYREEE (reference sequence). The ends lost 4 bases at V and 8 bases at J; junction bases unmatched: 11. CDR3 amino acids: CASSVSGSNADEQFF. Incomplete CDR3 DNA: TGTGCCAGCAGCGTAAGCGGGAGCAATGCCGATGAG.

This clone has a count of ten or more. The junction departs from the called germline gene at one end, perhaps through a read error. Coverage ceases 3 residues before the CDR3 finishes, and the germline J gene fills in the end. The same CDR3 arises from other DNA sequences in this sample as well. The rearrangement joins TRBV14 to TRBJ2-3, with D possibly TRBD2 on 5 matching bases. The CDR3 covers 15 residues. CDR1 and CDR2 from the germline V gene are SGHDN and FVKESK. The covered CDR3 bases are TGTGCTAGCAGCCCGGTAGCGCCAAGCACAGATACG. It translates to CASSPVAPSTDT. The full CDR3 sequence reads CASSPVAPSTDTQYF.

This clone was counted only a few times. The read is 3 residues too short to cover the CDR3 end, so that end is filled in from the germline J gene. The chain has TRBV20-1 and TRBJ2-5; TRBD1 agrees at 8 bases. This CDR3 has 18 residues. The V segment lost 3 bases and the J segment 4 bases; nucleotides outside the gene matches: 19. The germline V gene encodes CDR1 DFQATT and CDR2 SNEGSKA (reference sequence). CDR3 DNA, as far as it was read: TGCAGTGCTAGGGACTCCAGGGGGCGCGGCGGGGTTGCAGAGACC. Protein product: CSARDSRGRGGVAET. The whole CDR3 protein is CSARDSRGRGGVAETQYF.

With regard to this clone: Read coverage stops 3 residues before the CDR3 terminus; the germline J gene supplies the remainder. The gene calls are TRBV19 and TRBJ1-1; no clear D gene. Germline V lookup: CDR1 LNHDA, CDR2 SQIVND (reference sequence). The CDR3 length is 13 residues. Partial CDR3 DNA: TGTGCCAGTATGATAGCGGGAGGCAACGAG. Its protein is CASMIAGGNE. The whole CDR3 sequence is CASMIAGGNEAFF.

This clone was seen many times. The read ends 3 residues shy of where the CDR3 ends; the end is completed using the germline J gene. The chain joins TRBV19 to TRBJ2-3; 10 bases are shared with TRBD2. The CDR3 contains 18 residues. CDR1 and CDR2 from the germline V gene are LNHDA and SQIVND (reference sequence). The trim removed 1 base at V and 4 bases at J, leaving 11 bases unmatched. CDR3 amino acids: CASSIVFRLAGDSDTQYF. CDR3 bases read: TGTGCCAGTAGTATAGTCTTCCGTCTAGCGGGAGATTCAGATACG. Full variable domain (rest looked up from reference TRBV19 and TRBJ2-3): DGGITQSPKYLFRKEGQNVTLSCEQNLNHDAMYWYRQDPGQGLRLIYYSQIVNDFQKGDIAEGYSVSREKKESFPLTVTSAQKNPTAFYLCASSIVFRLAGDSDTQYFGPGTRLTVL.

This clone was observed many times. The read falls 3 residues short of the CDR3 end, and the missing part is taken from the germline J gene. The chain employs TRBV11-3 and TRBJ2-3, with D possibly TRBD2 on 6 matching bases. Germline CDR1 is SGHNT and CDR2 is YENEEA. The V and J ends lost 1 base and 6 bases respectively, with 8 bases between them. The CDR3 sequence is 13 residues long. The CDR3 bases that were read are TGTGCCAGCAGCTTAGCGGGGGTGGATACG. Amino acid sequence: CASSLAGVDT. Given in full, the CDR3 is CASSLAGVDTQYF.

This clone came up many times. The read stops 3 residues short of the end of the CDR3; the missing end is completed from the germline J gene. The chain employs TRBV6-2 or TRBV6-3 and TRBJ1-1, with D possibly matching TRBD1 (6 bases). The CDR3 runs 15 residues. V was trimmed by 7 bases and J by 4 bases, leaving 19 bases between them. The germline gives CDR1 MNHEY, CDR2 SVGEGT. The CDR3 DNA, read in part, is TGTGCCAGCACCGACGGGGGGGCGGAGGGCACTGAA. This sequence encodes CASTDGGAEGTE. The complete CDR3 sequence is CASTDGGAEGTEAFF.

This clone was recorded many times. The observed sequence ends 3 residues before the CDR3 terminus, with the missing tail filled in from the germline J gene. This rearrangement joins TRBV5-1 to TRBJ2-3; 8 bases agree with TRBD1. Germline CDR1 and CDR2: SGHRS and YFSETQ. Germline trimming cut 0 bases from V and 2 bases from J; bases unmatched to any gene: 5. The CDR3 spans 16 residues. CDR3 region: CASSLGQGSPTDTQYF. The CDR3 DNA, read in part, is TGCGCCAGCAGCTTGGGACAGGGGTCCCCCACAGATACG.